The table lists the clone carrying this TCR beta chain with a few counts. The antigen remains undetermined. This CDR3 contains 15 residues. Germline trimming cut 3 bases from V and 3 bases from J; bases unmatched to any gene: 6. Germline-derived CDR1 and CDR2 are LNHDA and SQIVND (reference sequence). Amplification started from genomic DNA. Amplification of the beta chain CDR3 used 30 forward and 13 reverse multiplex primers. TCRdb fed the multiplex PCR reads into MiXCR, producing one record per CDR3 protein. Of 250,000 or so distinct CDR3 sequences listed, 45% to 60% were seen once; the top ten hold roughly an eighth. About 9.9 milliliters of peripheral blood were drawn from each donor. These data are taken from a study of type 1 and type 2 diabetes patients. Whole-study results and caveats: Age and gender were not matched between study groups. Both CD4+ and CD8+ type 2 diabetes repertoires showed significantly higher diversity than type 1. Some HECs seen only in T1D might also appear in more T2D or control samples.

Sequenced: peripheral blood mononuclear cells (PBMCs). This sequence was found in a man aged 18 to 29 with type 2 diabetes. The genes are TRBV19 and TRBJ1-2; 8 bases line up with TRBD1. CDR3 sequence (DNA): TGTGCCAGTAGTATCCCAGGGGGCGCGGACTATGGCTACACCTTC. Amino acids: CASSIPGGADYGYTF.